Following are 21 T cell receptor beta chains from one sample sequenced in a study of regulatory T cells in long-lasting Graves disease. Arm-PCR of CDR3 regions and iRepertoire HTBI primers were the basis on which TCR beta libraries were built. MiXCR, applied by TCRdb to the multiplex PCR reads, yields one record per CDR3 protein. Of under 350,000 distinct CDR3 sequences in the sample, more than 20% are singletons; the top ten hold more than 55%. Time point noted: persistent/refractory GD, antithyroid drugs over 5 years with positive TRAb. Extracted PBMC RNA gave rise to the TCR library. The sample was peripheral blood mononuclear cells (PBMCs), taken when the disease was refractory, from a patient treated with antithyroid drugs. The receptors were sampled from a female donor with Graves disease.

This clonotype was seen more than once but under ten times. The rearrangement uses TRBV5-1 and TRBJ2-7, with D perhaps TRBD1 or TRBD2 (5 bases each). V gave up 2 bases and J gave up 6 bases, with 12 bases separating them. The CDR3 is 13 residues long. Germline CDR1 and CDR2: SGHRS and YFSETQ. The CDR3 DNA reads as TGCGCCAGCAGCTTCTCATCAGGGAGCGAGCAGTACTTC. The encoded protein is CASSFSSGSEQYF.

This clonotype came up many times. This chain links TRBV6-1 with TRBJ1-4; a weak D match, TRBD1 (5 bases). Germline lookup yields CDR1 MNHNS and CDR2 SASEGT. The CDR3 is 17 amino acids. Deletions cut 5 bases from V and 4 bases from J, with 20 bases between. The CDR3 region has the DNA TGTGCCAGCAGTACCGGGACTGCGCGAGCTTATAATGAAAAACTGTTTTTT. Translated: CASSTGTARAYNEKLFF.

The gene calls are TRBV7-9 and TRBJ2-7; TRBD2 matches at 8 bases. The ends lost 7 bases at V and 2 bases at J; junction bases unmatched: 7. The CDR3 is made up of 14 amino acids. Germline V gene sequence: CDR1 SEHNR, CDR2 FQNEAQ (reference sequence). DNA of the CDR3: TGTGCCAGCATCAAACTAGCGGAACCCTACGAGCAGTACTTC. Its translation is CASIKLAEPYEQYF.

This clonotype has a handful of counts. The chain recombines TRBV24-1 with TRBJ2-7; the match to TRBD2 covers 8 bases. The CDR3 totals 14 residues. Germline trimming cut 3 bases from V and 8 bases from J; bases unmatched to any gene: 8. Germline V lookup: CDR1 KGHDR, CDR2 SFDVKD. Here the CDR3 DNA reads TGTGCCACCAGTGATCCGACGGGGGGGAGGAAGCAGTACTTC. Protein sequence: CATSDPTGGRKQYF.

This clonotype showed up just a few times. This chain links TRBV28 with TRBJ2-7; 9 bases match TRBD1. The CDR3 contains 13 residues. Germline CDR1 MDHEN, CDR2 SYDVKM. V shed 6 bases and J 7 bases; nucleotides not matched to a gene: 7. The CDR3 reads CASRGTGMGEQYF. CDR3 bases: TGTGCCAGCAGAGGGACAGGGATGGGGGAGCAGTACTTC. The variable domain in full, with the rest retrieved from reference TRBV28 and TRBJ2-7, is DVKVTQSSRYLVKRTGEKVFLECVQDMDHENMFWYRQDPGLGLRLIYFSYDVKMKEKGDIPEGYSVSREKKERFSLILESASTNQTSMYLCASRGTGMGEQYFGPGTRLTVT.

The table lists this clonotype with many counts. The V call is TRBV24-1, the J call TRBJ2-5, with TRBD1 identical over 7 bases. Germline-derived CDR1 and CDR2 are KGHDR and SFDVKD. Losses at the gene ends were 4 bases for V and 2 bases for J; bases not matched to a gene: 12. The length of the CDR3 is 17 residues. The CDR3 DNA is TGTGCCACCAGTGACTCTCCAGACAGGGTTCCTCAAGAGACCCAGTACTTC. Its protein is CATSDSPDRVPQETQYF.

DNA for the CDR3: TGTGCCAGCAGCTTAGATGGTAATTTCTATGGCTACACCTTC. Its translation: CASSLDGNFYGYTF. V and J are TRBV7-2 and TRBJ1-2; D is undetermined. The CDR3 spans 14 residues. The germline V gene encodes CDR1 SGHTA and CDR2 FQGNSA. Trimming took 1 base from V and 4 from J, leaving 10 bases between them.

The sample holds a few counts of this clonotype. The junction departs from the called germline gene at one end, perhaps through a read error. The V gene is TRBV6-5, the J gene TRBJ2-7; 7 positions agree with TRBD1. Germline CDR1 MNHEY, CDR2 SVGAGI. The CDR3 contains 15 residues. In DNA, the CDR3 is TGTGCCAGCGGTTACTTCGGGACAGAGAGCTACGAGCAGTACTTC. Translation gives CASGYFGTESYEQYF.

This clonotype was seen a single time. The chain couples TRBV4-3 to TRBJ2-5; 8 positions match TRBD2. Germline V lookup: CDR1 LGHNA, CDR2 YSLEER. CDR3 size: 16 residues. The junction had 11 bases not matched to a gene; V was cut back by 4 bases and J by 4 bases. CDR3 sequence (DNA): TGCGCCAGCAGCCTCATGAGAAGCGGGAGAGGAGAGACCCAGTACTTC. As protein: CASSLMRSGRGETQYF.

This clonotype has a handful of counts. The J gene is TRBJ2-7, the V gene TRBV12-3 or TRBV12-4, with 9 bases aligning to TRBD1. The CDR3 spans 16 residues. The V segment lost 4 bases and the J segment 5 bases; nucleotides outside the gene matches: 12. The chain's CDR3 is CASSSPAGTGSHEQYF. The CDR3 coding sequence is TGTGCCAGCAGTTCCCCCGCCGGGACAGGGTCGCACGAGCAGTACTTC.

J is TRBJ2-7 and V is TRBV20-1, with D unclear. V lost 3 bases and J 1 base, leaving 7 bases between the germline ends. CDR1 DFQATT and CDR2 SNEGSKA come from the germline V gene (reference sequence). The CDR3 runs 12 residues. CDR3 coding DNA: TGCAGTGCTAGGCCCCTTTCCTACGAGCAGTACTTC. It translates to CSARPLSYEQYF.

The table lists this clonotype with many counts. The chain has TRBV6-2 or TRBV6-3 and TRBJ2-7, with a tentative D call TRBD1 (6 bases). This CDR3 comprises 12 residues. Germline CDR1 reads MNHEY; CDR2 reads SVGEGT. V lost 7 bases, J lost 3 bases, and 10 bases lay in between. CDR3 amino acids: CASIMDSYEQYF. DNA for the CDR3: TGTGCCAGCATTATGGACAGCTACGAGCAGTACTTC.

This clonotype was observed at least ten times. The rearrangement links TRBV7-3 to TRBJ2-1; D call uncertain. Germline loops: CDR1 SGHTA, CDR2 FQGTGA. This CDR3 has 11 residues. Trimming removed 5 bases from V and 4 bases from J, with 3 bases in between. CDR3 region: CASSNYNEQFF. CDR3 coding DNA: TGTGCCAGCAGCAATTACAATGAGCAGTTCTTC.

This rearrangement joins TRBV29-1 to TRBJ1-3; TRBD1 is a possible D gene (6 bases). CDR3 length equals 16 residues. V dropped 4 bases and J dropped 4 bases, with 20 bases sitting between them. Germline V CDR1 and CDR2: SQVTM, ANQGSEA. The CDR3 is CSVVVGDNRSGNTIYF. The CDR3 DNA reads TGCAGCGTTGTTGTGGGGGACAACCGCTCAGGAAACACCATATATTTT.

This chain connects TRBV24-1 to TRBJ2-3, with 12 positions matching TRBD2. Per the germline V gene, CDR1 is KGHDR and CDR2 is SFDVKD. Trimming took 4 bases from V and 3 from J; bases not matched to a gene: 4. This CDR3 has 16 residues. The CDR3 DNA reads TGTGCCACCAGTGAGACGACTAGCGGGAGAACAGATACGCAGTATTTT. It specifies CATSETTSGRTDTQYF.

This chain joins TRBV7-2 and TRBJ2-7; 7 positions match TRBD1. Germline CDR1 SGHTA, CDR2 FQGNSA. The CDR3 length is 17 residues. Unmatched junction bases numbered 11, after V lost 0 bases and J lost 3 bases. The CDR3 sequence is CASSLAPTDRLSYEQYF. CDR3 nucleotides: TGTGCCAGCAGCTTAGCCCCTACGGACAGGCTTAGCTACGAGCAGTACTTC.

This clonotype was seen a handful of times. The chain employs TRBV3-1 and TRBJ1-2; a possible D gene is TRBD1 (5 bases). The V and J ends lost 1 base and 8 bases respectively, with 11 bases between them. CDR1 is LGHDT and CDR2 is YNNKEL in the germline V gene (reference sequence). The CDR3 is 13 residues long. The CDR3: CASSQGGVRGYTF. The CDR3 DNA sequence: TGTGCCAGCAGCCAAGGGGGGGTTAGAGGCTACACCTTC.

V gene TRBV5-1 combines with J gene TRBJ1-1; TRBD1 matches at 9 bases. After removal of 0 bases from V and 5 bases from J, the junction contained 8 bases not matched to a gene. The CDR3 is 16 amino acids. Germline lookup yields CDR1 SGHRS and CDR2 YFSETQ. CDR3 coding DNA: TGCGCCAGCAGCTTGGGCTCGACAGGGGGGGGAACTGAAGCTTTCTTT. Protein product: CASSLGSTGGGTEAFF.

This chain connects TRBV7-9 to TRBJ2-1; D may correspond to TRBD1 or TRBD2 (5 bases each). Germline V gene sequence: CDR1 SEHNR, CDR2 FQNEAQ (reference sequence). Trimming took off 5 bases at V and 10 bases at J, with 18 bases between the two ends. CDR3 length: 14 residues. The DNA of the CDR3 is TGTGCCAGCAGCGCCCGAACGGGGCCCCAGGAGCAGTTCTTC. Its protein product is CASSARTGPQEQFF.

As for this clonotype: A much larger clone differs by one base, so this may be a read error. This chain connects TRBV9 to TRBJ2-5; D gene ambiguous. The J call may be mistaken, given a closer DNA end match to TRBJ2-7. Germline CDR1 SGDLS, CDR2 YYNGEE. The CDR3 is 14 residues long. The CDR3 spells CANSVSPTVYEQYF. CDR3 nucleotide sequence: TGTGCCAACAGTGTGTCTCCGACCGTCTACGAGCAGTACTTC.

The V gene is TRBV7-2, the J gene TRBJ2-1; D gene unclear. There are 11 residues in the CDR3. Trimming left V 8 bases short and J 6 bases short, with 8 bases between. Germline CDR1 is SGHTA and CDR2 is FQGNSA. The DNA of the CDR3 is TGTGCCAGCGCAATAGTCAATGAGCAGTTCTTC. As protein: CASAIVNEQFF.